A single sample gave rise to the 31 T cell receptor beta chains below, sequenced in a study of cytomegalovirus exposure and HLA in healthy donors. The repertoire was sequenced with immunoSEQ multiplex PCR; TCRdb's copy has only in-frame clones and lacks some. The sample holds roughly 80,000 clones, roughly 91% seen once. The source material was PBMCs. All receptors derive from a man aged 25-40 years in good health and CMV-seronegative.

The CDR3 bases are TGCGCCAGCAGCCCCGGGACAGGGGAACAGCCCCAGCATTTT. Translated, it gives CASSPGTGEQPQHF. The gene calls are TRBV5-1 and TRBJ1-5; 10 bases are a match to TRBD1. The CDR3 runs to 14 residues. The V and J ends lost 4 bases and 7 bases, in that order; junction bases with no gene match: 5. Germline V lookup: CDR1 SGHRS, CDR2 YFSETQ.

J is TRBJ1-1 and V is TRBV16; D remains unclear. The CDR3 is 15 amino acids. Germline V lookup: CDR1 KGHSY, CDR2 FQNENV. Trimming cost V 1 base and J 1 base, with 10 bases left between them. The chain's CDR3 is CASSQWATPNTEAFF. CDR3 in DNA: TGTGCCAGCAGCCAATGGGCGACACCGAACACTGAAGCTTTCTTT.

The chain employs TRBV19 and TRBJ1-4; 12 bases align to TRBD1. V trimming: 3 bases; J trimming: 7 bases; junction bases outside the gene matches: 12. Germline V gene lookup returns CDR1 LNHDA and CDR2 SQIVND (reference sequence). CDR3 size: 18 residues. For the CDR3, the DNA is TGTGCCAGTAGTATGAAGACCGGGACAGGGGGCTCTCGTGAAAAACTGTTTTTT. Translating it yields CASSMKTGTGGSREKLFF.

In the case of this clone: The germline gene is not matched at one end of the junction; a read error may be the cause. The rearrangement uses TRBV5-4 and TRBJ1-1, with D possibly being TRBD1 (5 bases). CDR1 is SGHNT, CDR2 YYREEE, per germline (reference sequence). The CDR3 runs to 12 residues. The CDR3: CASSTRQTGAFF. In DNA form, the CDR3 reads TGTGCCAGCAGCACTCGACAGACTGGAGCTTTCTTT.

The V and J genes are TRBV4-1 and TRBJ2-7; TRBD2 matches at 11 bases. The V and J ends lost 5 bases and 2 bases, in that order; junction bases with no gene match: 5. This CDR3 region has 15 residues. Per the germline V gene, CDR1 is MGHRA and CDR2 is YSYEKL. CDR3 residues: CASSETSGGTYEQYF. The CDR3 bases are TGCGCCAGCAGCGAAACTAGCGGGGGAACCTACGAGCAGTACTTC.

A word on this clone: At the DNA level, this CDR3 is encoded by other sequences in the same sample as well. The genes are TRBV5-1 and TRBJ2-5; maybe TRBD1 (6 bases). This CDR3 spans 13 amino acids. Germline CDR1 and CDR2: SGHRS and YFSETQ. V was trimmed by 0 bases and J by 4 bases, leaving 7 bases between them. CDR3 loop: CASSLDRVETQYF. The DNA of the CDR3 is TGCGCCAGCAGCTTGGACAGGGTAGAGACCCAGTACTTC.

The chain joins TRBV21-1 to TRBJ2-1; the tabulated D call, TRBD2, remains unverified against the DNA. TRBV21-1 is a recognized pseudogene. The CDR3 is 17 residues long. CDR3 DNA sequence: TGTGCCAGCAGTCTGACTAGCGGGGTACAGTCCTACAATGAGCAGTTCTTC. This codes for CASSLTSGVQSYNEQFF.

The chain uses TRBV28 and TRBJ1-2; 10 bases match TRBD1. Germline-derived CDR1 and CDR2 are MDHEN and SYDVKM. This CDR3 has 15 amino acids. V lost 1 base to trimming and J lost 5 bases; unmatched junction nucleotides: 4. The CDR3 DNA sequence: TGTGCCAGCAGTTTATACAGGACAGGGGGATATGGCTACACCTTC. As protein: CASSLYRTGGYGYTF.

V gene TRBV28 combines with J gene TRBJ2-3, with 7 bases identical to TRBD1. In germline, CDR1 is MDHEN, CDR2 SYDVKM. The CDR3 spans 14 residues. Trimming removed 8 bases from V and 0 bases from J; junction bases left unmatched: 5. The CDR3 loop is CASRDSFSTDTQYF. CDR3 nucleotides: TGTGCCAGCCGGGACAGCTTTAGCACAGATACGCAGTATTTT. Looking up the rest from reference TRBV28 and TRBJ2-3 gives the full variable domain: DVKVTQSSRYLVKRTGEKVFLECVQDMDHENMFWYRQDPGLGLRLIYFSYDVKMKEKGDIPEGYSVSREKKERFSLILESASTNQTSMYLCASRDSFSTDTQYFGPGTRLTVL.

The chain carries TRBV7-2 and TRBJ2-5; 9 bases map to TRBD1. The V segment lost 7 bases and the J segment 1 base; nucleotides outside the gene matches: 4. CDR1 is SGHTA and CDR2 is FQGNSA in the germline V gene. The CDR3 totals 14 residues. CDR3 in amino acids: CASTPGQGQETQYF. CDR3 nucleotide sequence: TGTGCCAGCACGCCGGGACAGGGCCAAGAGACCCAGTACTTC.

The chain couples TRBV15 to TRBJ2-7, with unresolved D. The CDR3 runs 14 residues. CDR1 LNHNV and CDR2 YYDKDF come from the germline V gene (reference sequence). Trimming took 5 bases from V and 1 from J, leaving 12 bases between them. The CDR3 nucleotides read TGTGCCACCAGCCCTACCCTAGAATCCTACGAGCAGTACTTC. Its translation: CATSPTLESYEQYF.

This rearrangement joins TRBV5-1 to TRBJ2-3, with TRBD2 identical over 8 bases. The germline gives CDR1 SGHRS, CDR2 YFSETQ. The CDR3 sequence is 16 residues long. The V gene end was trimmed by 5 bases and the J gene end by 2 bases; junction bases not matched to a gene: 10. As DNA, the CDR3 is TGCGCCAGCAGTTATAATTTAGCGGGATCCACAGATACGCAGTATTTT. Protein product: CASSYNLAGSTDTQYF.

The chain has TRBV5-4 and TRBJ2-7; D perhaps matches TRBD1 (5 bases). Deletions cut 3 bases from V and 4 bases from J, with 14 bases between. CDR1 and CDR2 (germline): SGHNT, YYREEE (reference sequence). CDR3 length: 14 amino acids. The CDR3 sequence is CASSYRYRIYEQYF. The CDR3 region has the DNA TGTGCCAGCAGCTACAGGTACCGGATTTACGAGCAGTACTTC. The full variable domain, rest sourced from reference TRBV5-4 and TRBJ2-7, is ETGVTQSPTHLIKTRGQQVTLRCSSQSGHNTVSWYQQALGQGPQFIFQYYREEENGRGNFPPRFSGLQFPNYSSELNVNALELDDSALYLCASSYRYRIYEQYFGPGTRLTVT.

This chain uses TRBV9 with TRBJ2-1, with D tentatively TRBD2 (7 bases). CDR3 size: 13 residues. With 7 bases removed from V and 0 bases from J, the gap between germline ends came to 8 bases. Germline V gene data show CDR1 as SGDLS and CDR2 as YYNGEE. DNA for the CDR3: TGTGCCAGCCGGGGGGCCTCCTACAATGAGCAGTTCTTC. Its translation: CASRGASYNEQFF.

As DNA, the CDR3 is TGTGCCAGCAGCTACGGACAGGCCCCAGAGACCCAGTACTTC. Translation: CASSYGQAPETQYF. The gene calls are TRBV5-8 and TRBJ2-5, with 7 positions matching TRBD1. Germline trimming cut 3 bases from V and 4 bases from J; bases unmatched to any gene: 6. The germline CDR1 and CDR2 sequences are SGHTS and YDEGEE. The CDR3 is 14 residues long.

The chain combines TRBV5-1 with TRBJ2-7, with a possible D match to TRBD2 (5 bases). The CDR3 length is 14 residues. CDR1 is SGHRS and CDR2 is YFSETQ in the germline V gene. V was cut by 4 bases and J by 4 bases, with 15 bases left in between. The CDR3 region has the DNA TGCGCCAGCAGCCGTTCGGACTCCGCTTACGAGCAGTACTTC. It translates to CASSRSDSAYEQYF.

The chain is built from TRBV5-8 and TRBJ2-5; 7 nucleotides align to TRBD1. Per the germline V gene, CDR1 is SGHTS and CDR2 is YDEGEE. Trimming took 4 bases from V and 2 from J; bases not matched to a gene: 5. This CDR3 region has 14 residues. The CDR3 loop reads CASSLWTGQETQYF. The CDR3 bases are TGTGCCAGCAGCCTGTGGACAGGTCAAGAGACCCAGTACTTC.

V usage is TRBV7-9 and J usage is TRBJ1-2; TRBD1 aligns across 8 bases. V was pared by 5 bases and J by 4 bases, with 9 bases of the junction left unmatched. This CDR3 region has 15 residues. Germline-derived CDR1 and CDR2 are SEHNR and FQNEAQ (reference sequence). CDR3: CASSLGYDRGYGYTF. The CDR3 DNA sequence: TGTGCCAGCAGCCTAGGGTATGACAGGGGCTATGGCTACACCTTC.

This chain joins TRBV27 and TRBJ2-2; D call uncertain. The CDR3 is 16 residues long. CDR1 MNHEY and CDR2 SMNVEV come from the germline V gene (reference sequence). V lost 7 bases and J 1 base, leaving 16 bases between the germline ends. CDR3 bases: TGTGCCAGCATCGGTTTATCCCGCTTGAACACCGGGGAGCTGTTTTTT. It specifies CASIGLSRLNTGELFF.

V is TRBV5-1 and J is TRBJ2-3; 10 bases align to TRBD1. The CDR3 contains 16 residues. Germline V gene lookup returns CDR1 SGHRS and CDR2 YFSETQ. V gave up 0 bases and J gave up 3 bases; unmatched junction bases: 4. This CDR3 reads CASSLGGGQGTDTQYF. The CDR3 DNA follows: TGCGCCAGCAGCTTGGGAGGGGGACAGGGGACAGATACGCAGTATTTT.

The V gene is TRBV5-8, the J gene TRBJ2-5, with D possibly TRBD1 on 6 matching bases. This CDR3 is built from 13 residues. Germline-derived CDR1 and CDR2 are SGHTS and YDEGEE. V was pared by 4 bases and J by 2 bases, with 9 bases between. This chain's CDR3 is CASSTGQQETQYF. CDR3 in DNA: TGTGCCAGCAGCACCGGACAGCAAGAGACCCAGTACTTC.

CDR3 residues: CASSKDRYTEAFF. For the CDR3, the DNA is TGTGCCAGCAGTAAGGACAGGTACACTGAAGCTTTCTTT. This rearrangement joins TRBV6-1 to TRBJ1-1; 7 bases are a match to TRBD1. With 5 bases clipped from V and 3 bases from J, the junction kept 3 bases outside the gene matches. The germline gives CDR1 MNHNS, CDR2 SASEGT. The CDR3 length is 13 residues.

The chain uses TRBV30 and TRBJ2-7; a possible D gene is TRBD1 (5 bases). The CDR3 has 14 amino acids. Germline V gives CDR1 GTSNPN, CDR2 SVGIG (reference sequence). V was cut by 2 bases and J by 3 bases, with 14 bases left in between. The CDR3 reads CAWSLDTRYYEQYF. The CDR3 nucleotides read TGTGCCTGGAGTTTGGACACACGATACTACGAGCAGTACTTC.

This CDR3 reads CASSQGLAGGPSYNEQFF. CDR3 coding DNA: TGTGCCAGCAGCCAAGGGCTAGCGGGAGGACCCTCCTACAATGAGCAGTTCTTC. This chain connects TRBV4-2 to TRBJ2-1, with TRBD2 matching over 11 bases. CDR1 and CDR2 (germline): LGHNA, YNFKEQ. V lost 1 base and J lost 0; bases outside the gene matches: 5. The CDR3 runs 18 residues.

The chain combines TRBV27 with TRBJ2-2; 9 bases agree with TRBD1. CDR3 size: 15 residues. CDR1 is MNHEY, CDR2 SMNVEV, per germline (reference sequence). With V trimmed by 4 bases and J by 7 bases, 7 bases remained unmatched. The CDR3 DNA follows: TGTGCCAGCAGTTACCGGGACAGGGAGGGCGGGGAGCTGTTTTTT. Translating it yields CASSYRDREGGELFF.

J is TRBJ1-1 and V is TRBV5-1, with D unclear. Germline CDR1 and CDR2: SGHRS and YFSETQ. CDR3 length equals 16 residues. V was clipped by 0 bases and J by 4 bases, with 16 bases between them. CDR3 nucleotide sequence: TGCGCCAGCAGCTTGGGTAGCGGGCGGCTAGGCACTGAAGCTTTCTTT. Amino acid sequence: CASSLGSGRLGTEAFF. Complete variable domain (other parts from reference TRBV5-1 and TRBJ1-1): KAGVTQTPRYLIKTRGQQVTLSCSPISGHRSVSWYQQTPGQGLQFLFEYFSETQRNKGNFPGRFSGRQFSNSRSEMNVSTLELGDSALYLCASSLGSGRLGTEAFFGQGTRLTVV.

This clone was seen a single time. V gene TRBV5-6 combines with J gene TRBJ2-7; no clear D gene. V was trimmed by 3 bases and J by 0 bases, leaving 7 bases between them. Per germline, CDR1 SGHDT and CDR2 YYEEEE. The CDR3 is 13 amino acids. The CDR3 DNA is TGTGCCAGCAGCTCGTGGAGCTCCTACGAGCAGTACTTC. Residues: CASSSWSSYEQYF.

The chain carries TRBV4-2 and TRBJ2-3; 10 bases map to TRBD2. Trimming took 0 bases from V and 1 from J; bases not matched to a gene: 4. The CDR3 runs 17 residues. CDR1 is LGHNA, CDR2 YNFKEQ, per germline. This chain's CDR3 is CASSQDGTSGGTDTQYF. The CDR3, as DNA: TGTGCCAGCAGCCAAGATGGAACTAGCGGGGGCACAGATACGCAGTATTTT.

The chain uses TRBV5-1 and TRBJ1-1, with TRBD1 matching 7 bases. V dropped 0 bases and J dropped 4; count of bases not matched to a gene: 6. CDR3 size: 15 residues. Germline CDR1 and CDR2: SGHRS and YFSETQ. The chain's CDR3 is CASSLAEGAITEAFF. The CDR3 region has the DNA TGCGCCAGCAGCTTGGCCGAGGGGGCCATCACTGAAGCTTTCTTT.

This chain connects TRBV7-8 to TRBJ2-7; 7 bases are a match to TRBD2. The germline V gene has CDR1 SGHVS and CDR2 FQNEAQ. Losses at the gene ends were 5 bases for V and 2 bases for J; bases not matched to a gene: 9. This CDR3 is built from 15 residues. CDR3 loop: CASSPMGGTTYEQYF. The CDR3 bases are TGTGCCAGCAGCCCGATGGGAGGGACGACCTACGAGCAGTACTTC.

J is TRBJ2-1 and V is TRBV10-3, with TRBD2 identical over 11 bases. This CDR3 contains 15 residues. CDR1 is ENHRY, CDR2 SYGVKD, per germline. V gave up 6 bases and J gave up 4 bases; unmatched junction bases: 5. The CDR3 spells CAIRTSGIYYNEQFF. CDR3 DNA: TGTGCCATCAGGACTAGCGGGATCTATTACAATGAGCAGTTCTTC.